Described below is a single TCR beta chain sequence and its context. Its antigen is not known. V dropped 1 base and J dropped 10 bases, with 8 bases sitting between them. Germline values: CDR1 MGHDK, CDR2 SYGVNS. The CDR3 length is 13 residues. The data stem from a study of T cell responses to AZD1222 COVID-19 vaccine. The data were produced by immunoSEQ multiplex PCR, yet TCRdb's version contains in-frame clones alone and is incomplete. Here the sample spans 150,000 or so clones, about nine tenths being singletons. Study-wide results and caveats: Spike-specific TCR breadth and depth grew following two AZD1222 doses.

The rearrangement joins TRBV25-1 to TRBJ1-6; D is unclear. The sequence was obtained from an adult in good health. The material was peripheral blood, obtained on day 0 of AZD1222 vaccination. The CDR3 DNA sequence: TGTGCCAGCAGTGAATCATTCGTATCACCCCTCCACTTT. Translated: CASSESFVSPLHF.